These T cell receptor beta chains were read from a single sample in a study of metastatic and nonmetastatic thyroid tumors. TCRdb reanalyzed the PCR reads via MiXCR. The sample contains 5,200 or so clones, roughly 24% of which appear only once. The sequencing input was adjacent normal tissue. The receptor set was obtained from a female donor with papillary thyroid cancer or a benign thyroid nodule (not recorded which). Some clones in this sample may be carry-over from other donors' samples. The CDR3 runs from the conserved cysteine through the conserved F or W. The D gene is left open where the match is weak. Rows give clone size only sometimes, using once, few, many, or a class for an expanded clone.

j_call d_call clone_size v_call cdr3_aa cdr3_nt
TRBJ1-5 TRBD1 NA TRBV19 CASSLDRAFNQPQHF TGTGCCAGTAGCCTAGACAGGGCTTTTAATCAGCCCCAGCATTTT
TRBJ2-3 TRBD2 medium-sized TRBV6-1 CASSVTSGVPTDTQYF TGTGCCAGCAGTGTGACTAGCGGGGTTCCCACAGATACGCAGTATTTT
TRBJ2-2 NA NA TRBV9 CASSVAVAGNTGELFF TGTGCCAGCAGCGTTGCCGTAGCAGGGAACACCGGGGAGCTGTTTTTT
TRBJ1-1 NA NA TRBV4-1 CASSQGIITEAFF TGCGCCAGCAGCCAGGGGATCATCACTGAAGCTTTCTTT
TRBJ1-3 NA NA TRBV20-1 CSARAGVGDTIYF TGCAGTGCTAGGGCGGGTGTAGGAGACACCATATATTTT
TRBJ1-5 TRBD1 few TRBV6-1 CASRPGTGVGQPQHF TGTGCCAGCAGACCGGGGACAGGGGTTGGACAGCCCCAGCATTTT
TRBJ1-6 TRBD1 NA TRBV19 CASSTRTGVTYNSPLHF TGTGCCAGTAGTACCAGGACAGGGGTAACCTATAATTCACCCCTCCACTTT
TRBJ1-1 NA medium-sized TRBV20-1 CSARDPTSNTEAFF TGCAGTGCTAGAGACCCGACATCGAACACTGAAGCTTTCTTT
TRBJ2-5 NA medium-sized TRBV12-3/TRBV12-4 CASSSRTGETQYF TGTGCCAGCAGCTCCCGAACGGGGGAGACCCAGTACTTC
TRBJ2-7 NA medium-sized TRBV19 CASSIRGMEVEQYF TGTGCCAGTAGTATCCGGGGCATGGAAGTCGAGCAGTACTTC
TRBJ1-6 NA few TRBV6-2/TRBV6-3 CASSFRQESSYNSPLHF TGTGCCAGCAGTTTCCGACAGGAGAGCTCCTATAATTCACCCCTCCACTTT
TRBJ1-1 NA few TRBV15 CATDRGRSSGFAEAFF TGTGCCACCGACAGAGGACGATCGTCAGGTTTCGCTGAAGCTTTCTTT
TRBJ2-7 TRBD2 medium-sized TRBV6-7 CASRALGTSGRLYEQYF TGTGCCAGCAGAGCCTTGGGGACTAGCGGGAGGTTATACGAGCAGTACTTC
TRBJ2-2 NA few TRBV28 CASVRGISGELFF TGTGCCAGTGTCCGGGGGATATCCGGGGAGCTGTTTTTT
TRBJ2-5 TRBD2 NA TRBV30 CAWTRTSGPTGAQETQYF TGTGCCTGGACGAGGACTAGCGGCCCGACTGGGGCCCAAGAGACCCAGTACTTC
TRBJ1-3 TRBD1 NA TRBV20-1 CSAREDRGHTIYF TGCAGTGCTAGAGAGGACAGGGGACACACCATATATTTT
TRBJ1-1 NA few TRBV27 CASSSAGTSEAFF TGTGCCAGCAGTTCGGCAGGGACATCTGAAGCTTTCTTT
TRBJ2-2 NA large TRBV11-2 CASSFLTGVDTGELFF TGTGCCAGCAGCTTCCTTACAGGTGTAGACACCGGGGAGCTGTTTTTT
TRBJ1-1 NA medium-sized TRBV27 CASSLGRSGEAFF TGTGCCAGCAGTTTGGGGCGGAGCGGTGAAGCTTTCTTT
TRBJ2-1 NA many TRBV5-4 CASSLKGGSSYNEQFF TGTGCCAGCAGCCTGAAGGGGGGGAGCTCCTACAATGAGCAGTTCTTC
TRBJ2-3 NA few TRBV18 CASSPPRGNTDTQYF TGTGCCAGCTCACCACCTAGAGGCAATACGGATACGCAGTATTTT
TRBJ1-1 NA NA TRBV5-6 CSSGHQNTEAFF TGCTCCAGCGGACACCAGAACACTGAAGCTTTCTTC
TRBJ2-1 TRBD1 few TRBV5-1 CASSQGTVQFF TGTGCCAGCAGCCAAGGGACAGTGCAGTTCTTC
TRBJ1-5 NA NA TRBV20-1 CSAGMNDNQPQHF TGCAGTGCCGGGATGAATGACAATCAGCCCCAGCATTTT
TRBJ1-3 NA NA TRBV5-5 CASSLGAGNTIYF TGTGCCAGCAGCTTGGGGGCTGGAAACACCATATATTTT
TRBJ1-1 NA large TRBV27 CASTAIGHSDPEAFF TGTGCCAGCACCGCGATAGGACACAGCGACCCTGAAGCTTTCTTT
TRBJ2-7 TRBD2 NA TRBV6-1 CAIDSGIFTYEQYF TGTGCCATCGATAGCGGGATTTTCACCTACGAGCAGTACTTC
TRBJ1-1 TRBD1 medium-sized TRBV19 CASSISDRVNTEAFF TGTGCCAGTAGTATATCTGACAGGGTGAACACTGAAGCTTTCTTT
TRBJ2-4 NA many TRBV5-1 CASSLDTKNIQYF TGCGCCAGCAGCTTGGACACGAAAAACATTCAGTACTTC
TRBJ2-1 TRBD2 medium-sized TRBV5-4 CASSPGLADYNEQFF TGTGCCAGCAGCCCGGGACTAGCGGATTACAATGAGCAGTTCTTC
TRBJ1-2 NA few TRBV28 CASSFSENYGYTF TGTGCCAGCAGTTTTTCGGAGAACTATGGCTACACCTTC
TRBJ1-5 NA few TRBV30 CAWGDGDHQPQHF TGTGCCTGGGGTGACGGAGACCATCAGCCCCAGCATTTT
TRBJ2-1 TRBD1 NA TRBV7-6 CASSFLTGDSYNEQFF TGTGCCAGCAGCTTTTTGACAGGGGATTCCTACAATGAGCAGTTCTTC
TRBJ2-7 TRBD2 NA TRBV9 CASSSRTSVHEQYF TGTGCCAGCAGCTCTCGGACTAGCGTTCACGAGCAGTACTTC
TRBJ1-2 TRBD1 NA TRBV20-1 CSVHPTQGANYGYTF TGCAGTGTCCATCCTACTCAGGGGGCAAACTATGGCTACACCTTC
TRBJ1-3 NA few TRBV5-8 CASSSDFSSGNTIYF TGTGCCAGCAGCTCGGACTTTAGCTCTGGAAACACCATATATTTT
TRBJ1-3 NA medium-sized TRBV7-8 CASTKGPASYSGNTIYF TGTGCCAGCACAAAGGGGCCAGCCTCTTACTCTGGAAACACCATATATTTT
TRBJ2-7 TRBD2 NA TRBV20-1 CSARGTSGSSYEQYF TGCAGTGCTAGGGGGACTAGCGGGAGCTCCTACGAGCAGTACTTC
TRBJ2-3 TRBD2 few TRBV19 CASGLAGSTDTQYF TGTGCCAGCGGACTAGCGGGTAGCACAGATACGCAGTATTTT
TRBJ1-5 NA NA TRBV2 CASSAQRAGGQPQHF TGTGCCAGCAGTGCCCAGCGAGCCGGGGGTCAGCCCCAGCATTTT
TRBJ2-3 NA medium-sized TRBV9 CASSVGHSTDTQYF TGTGCCAGCAGCGTTGGTCATAGCACAGATACGCAGTATTTT
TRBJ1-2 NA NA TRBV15 CATSRGWGVRLTF TGTGCCACCAGCAGAGGATGGGGGGTGCGGCTCACCTTC
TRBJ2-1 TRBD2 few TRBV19 CASSILGTSGEQFF TGTGCCAGTAGTATACTGGGGACTAGCGGAGAGCAGTTCTTC
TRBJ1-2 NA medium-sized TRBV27 CASSLKSSYGYTF TGTGCCAGCAGTTTGAAGTCGAGCTATGGCTACACCTTC
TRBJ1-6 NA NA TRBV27 CASSPYGVGLDSPLHF TGTGCCAGCAGTCCCTACGGCGTAGGGTTGGATTCACCCCTCCACTTT
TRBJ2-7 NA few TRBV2 CASTGKAEQYF TGTGCCAGCACCGGCAAGGCCGAGCAGTACTTC
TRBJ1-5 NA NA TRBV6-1 CASTNTAGANQPQHF TGTGCCAGCACCAATACGGCAGGGGCAAATCAGCCCCAGCATTTT
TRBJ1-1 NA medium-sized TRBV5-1 CASSPGERVAFF TGCGCCAGCAGCCCAGGGGAGCGTGTGGCTTTCTTT
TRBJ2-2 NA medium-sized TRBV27 CASSLMLGPGELFF TGTGCCAGCAGTTTAATGTTGGGGCCCGGGGAGCTGTTTTTT
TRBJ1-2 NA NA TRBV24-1 CATSDLGYGYTF TGTGCCACCAGTGACCTGGGTTATGGCTACACCTTC
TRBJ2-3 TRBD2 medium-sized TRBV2 CASSAISSGGTDTQYF TGTGCCAGCAGCGCGATATCTAGCGGAGGCACAGATACGCAGTATTTT
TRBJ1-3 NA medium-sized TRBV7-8 CASSTRPGNKAGLSGNTIYF TGTGCCAGCAGCACACGACCGGGGAATAAGGCAGGCCTAAGTGGAAACACCATATATTTT